This TCR beta chain was sequenced for a study of cytomegalovirus exposure and HLA in healthy donors. In regard to this clone: Its antigen is as yet unknown.

Study-level results: Specificity of a few CMV-associated chains for CMV antigens was verified in vitro. Several of the most significant clusters appeared, in a later analysis, to be linked to common viral pathogens.

The CDR3 loop spans 17 amino acids. The germline CDR1 and CDR2 sequences are SGHTA and FQGNSA. Trimming removed 0 bases at V and 0 bases at J, with 14 bases between. The donors gave bone marrow, and they were healthy. Primers: 60 Vbeta forward and 13 Jbeta reverse. The data were produced by immunoSEQ multiplex PCR, yet TCRdb's version contains in-frame clones alone and is incomplete. Among around 150,000 clones listed, around three quarters were seen once. The rearrangement links TRBV7-2 to TRBJ1-1, with a tentative D call TRBD1 (5 bases). This sequence originates from a man aged 40-55 years in good health and CMV-seronegative. Sequenced input: PBMCs. CDR3 protein: CASSLARGTWMNTEAFF. The CDR3 DNA sequence: TGTGCCAGCAGCTTAGCTCGGGGGACGTGGATGAACACTGAAGCTTTCTTT.